The entry that follows covers one TCR beta chain sequence. This clone was observed a single time. The antigen it binds to is not known. No qualities accompany the bases; no much larger clone lies one base away. Using the deep immunoSEQ assay, TCR CDR3 regions were amplified from genomic DNA by multiplex PCR. Extracted genomic DNA from each cell subset was spread evenly across all wells of several immunoSEQ 96-well plates, with each plate serving as a replicate. Each replicate PCR for sorted subsets received about 210 ng genomic DNA, equal to tens of thousands of T cell genomes. The purified libraries were quantified using a Qubit 3.0 fluorometer, sized with a Bioanalyzer 2100, and then quantified again using the KAPA Library Quantification kit. Every immunoSEQ 96-well plate was sequenced on a dedicated single-read 150-cycle Illumina NextSeq 550 flow cell. Regarding the original processing steps: Because only junctional sequences without quality scores were contained in the immunoSEQ output, filtering matching that applied to full-length reads could not be performed. To assign V/J genes and CDR3, sequences were annotated against IMGT germline references using PyIR, a Python wrapper for IgBLAST v1.9. Reads were filtered out if the reads had weak V/J assignments (E-value above 1e-6), no CDR3, stop codons, out-of-frame junctions, or ambiguous translated residues. V3J clonotypes were defined as sequences sharing an identical inferred V gene, J gene, and CDR3 amino acid sequence. To compute the percentage overlap between repertoires, the number of shared unique clonotypes was divided by the size of the smaller repertoire. Three approaches were used to assess repertoire richness: RTK rarefaction, the Chao1 estimator, and Recon v2.1 estimates of unobserved clonotypes. For all TCRbeta clonotypes obtained by the gDNA method from a handful of donors, generation probabilities were computed with OLGA. Here the immuneACCESS table is served through TCRdb, limited to in-frame sequences with V and J called. Missing clones are a known gap in these copies; in checked studies unresolved V genes cover under half, and the rest lacks a known reason. The D gene and trimming were derived from the DNA, and the V and J assignments and clone size from that table. The sample records around 700,000 clones, around 67% of which are singletons. The ten largest clones add up to approximately 1.6% of the sample.

The sample comes from a study of shared clonotypes between healthy human individuals (dated by TCRdb to 2018 to 2020). Notes on the research overall: The cohort comprised a couple of women and three men aged 18 to 49 years. Leukapheresis yielded between about 0.94 and 8.9 billion PBMCs per donor. For each donor, CD4 naive and CD4 memory were each given three plates, CD8 naive was given two plates, and CD8 memory was given one plate. To estimate repertoire size and how much clonotype sharing occurs between individuals, the study deeply sequenced the blood TCR repertoires of about 5 healthy adults. Different laboratories and diverse techniques were used to prepare libraries and sequence TCR repertoires, to increase sequencing depth and limit assay-specific biases.

As encoded in the germline V gene (reference sequence), CDR1 is SEHNR while CDR2 is FQNEAQ. V is pared back by 4 bases and J by 7 bases, with 10 bases lying between the germline termini. Counted from cysteine to phenylalanine, this CDR3 has 12 amino acids. The CDR3 DNA has 36 bases and is translated from base 1. The donors were healthy, HIV-negative adults with no recently reported acute infections or vaccinations. Only Caucasian adults living in Nashville, Tennessee, USA were represented among the donors. CD4+ T cells were enriched by magnetic negative selection, after which naive cells were positively selected on CD45RA and the negative fraction was taken as the memory subset. Blood was collected by leukapheresis, and PBMCs were isolated by Ficoll-Histopaque density gradient centrifugation and then cryopreserved in liquid nitrogen vapor phase. Purity and quantity of every magnetically sorted T cell population were checked by analytical flow cytometry. Genomic DNA was isolated from every sorted fraction and measured by UV absorbance on a Nanodrop 2000c.

Beyond this particular receptor, the publication reports: When a handful of donors were compared, the shared fraction of clonotypes was about 5% for naive CD4, over 3% for naive CD8, 2.3% for memory CD4, and roughly 0.43% for memory CD8. Larger estimated clonotype richness was generally found for naive subsets than for memory subsets. Compared with non-shared clonotypes, clonotypes shared by all four sorted-subset donors had higher generation probabilities. Because the study included a small number of donors, the genetic and exposure-history diversity represented was limited. Only blood was sampled, and tissue TCR repertoires likely differ from those in blood. Pairwise subsampling indicated that sequencing depth was expected to affect the degree of clonotype sharing among donors. Incomplete sequencing was indicated by rarefaction of sorted-subset datasets, despite the large sequencing depth.

Recombination joined TRBV7-9 with TRBJ2-5; the D gene is not confidently resolved. This TCR was recovered from a woman in her twenties or thirties in good health. Sequenced input: memory CD4+ T cells sorted from blood. The sample's cell subset or site, from its label and the paper: CD45RA-negative fraction. The CDR3 is CASSYGAGTQYF. The nucleotide sequence reads as follows: TGTGCCAGCAGCTATGGCGCCGGGACCCAGTACTTC.